The 10 T cell receptor beta chains in this list originate from one sample, sequenced in a study of blood T cell repertoires in COVID-19. TCRdb keeps only in-frame clones here, not all; method: immunoSEQ multiplex PCR. The repertoire holds 250,000 to 300,000 clones, with approximately 81% as singletons. Sequences were obtained from peripheral blood. The origin of the receptors is a woman younger than 30 with acute or convalescent COVID-19.

The rearrangement uses TRBV18 and TRBJ2-7; tentative D call: TRBD1 (6 bases). The CDR3 loop spans 13 amino acids. The germline CDR1 and CDR2 sequences are KGHSH and LQKENI. Trimming removed 4 bases from V and 6 bases from J, with 13 bases in between. The CDR3 loop is CASSRNRESEQYF. DNA for the CDR3: TGTGCCAGCTCACGAAACAGGGAGAGCGAGCAGTACTTC.

CDR3 sequence reads: CASRLAGGLVGTDTQYF. CDR3 bases: TGTGCCAGCAGACTAGCGGGAGGGCTAGTGGGCACAGATACGCAGTATTTT. The V and J genes are TRBV10-3 and TRBJ2-3; TRBD2 matches 14 bases. The germline CDR1 and CDR2 sequences are ENHRY and SYGVKD. Germline trimming cut 10 bases from V and 1 base from J; bases unmatched to any gene: 10. The CDR3 has 17 residues.

This clone was seen a single time. The gene calls are TRBV19 and TRBJ1-4, with D possibly being TRBD1 (6 bases). Trimming took 4 bases from V and 4 from J, leaving 7 bases between them. CDR1 is LNHDA and CDR2 is SQIVND in the germline V gene (reference sequence). This CDR3 is built from 13 residues. CDR3 coding DNA: TGTGCCAGTAGTAGGACAGTTAATGAAAAACTGTTTTTT. This gives the protein CASSRTVNEKLFF.

The CDR3, as DNA: TGTGCCAGTAGTCCCCGCGATAGCGGGAGCTACGAGCAGTACTTC. Its translation is CASSPRDSGSYEQYF. The V and J genes are TRBV19 and TRBJ2-7; TRBD2 matches at 9 bases. CDR1 and CDR2 from the germline V gene are LNHDA and SQIVND (reference sequence). This CDR3 is 15 amino acids long. The trim removed 5 bases at V and 3 bases at J, leaving 8 bases unmatched.

The V and J genes are TRBV3-1 (or the pseudogene TRBV3-2) and TRBJ1-3; 8 bases map to TRBD1. Germline CDR1 reads LGHDT; CDR2 reads YNNKEL (reference sequence). The CDR3 runs 16 residues. The trim removed 2 bases at V and 0 bases at J, leaving 3 bases unmatched. CDR3 nucleotides: TGTGCCAGCAGCCAACACGACAGGGGCTCTGGAAACACCATATATTTT. It encodes CASSQHDRGSGNTIYF.

The V gene is TRBV6-5, the J gene TRBJ1-2; D is possibly TRBD1 (5 bases). V lost 7 bases and J lost 1, with 13 bases in between. The CDR3 is 14 residues long. CDR1 MNHEY and CDR2 SVGAGI come from the germline V gene. CDR3 nucleotides: TGTGCCAGCATCGCCCGGGGGTTTAACTATGGCTACACCTTC. This sequence encodes CASIARGFNYGYTF.

The rearrangement joins TRBV28 to TRBJ1-6; 8 bases are a match to TRBD1. V was clipped by 2 bases and J by 9 bases; unmatched bases: 9. The germline CDR1 and CDR2 sequences are MDHEN and SYDVKM. The CDR3 is 16 residues long. The CDR3 nucleotides are TGTGCCAGCAGTTTACAGTCAGGGGGCGCTTTTTCACCCCTCCACTTT. It is translated as CASSLQSGGAFSPLHF.

This clone has a single count. CDR3 DNA: TGTGCCAGCAGCTTGGAGAGCTCCTACGAGCAGTACTTC. Translating gives CASSLESSYEQYF. The V gene is TRBV5-4, the J gene TRBJ2-7; unclear D gene. V lost 0 bases, J lost 0 bases, and 4 bases lay in between. CDR3 length: 13 amino acids. CDR1 is SGHNT and CDR2 is YYREEE in the germline V gene (reference sequence).

This chain joins TRBV4-2 and TRBJ2-7; a possible D gene is TRBD2 (5 bases). Germline values: CDR1 LGHNA, CDR2 YNFKEQ. V lost 5 bases to trimming and J lost 7 bases, with 15 bases between them. This CDR3 is built from 13 residues. DNA for the CDR3: TGTGCCAGCAGCGGAAACACTAGGGTGGAGCAGTACTTC. Its translation is CASSGNTRVEQYF.

The chain has TRBV7-2 and TRBJ2-2; 7 nucleotides line up with TRBD1. The CDR3 is 15 amino acids. The trim removed 5 bases at V and 6 bases at J, leaving 9 bases unmatched. Looked up from germline, CDR1 is SGHTA and CDR2 is FQGNSA. The CDR3 DNA reads TGTGCCAGCAGCCCTCTCCTCCAGGGGGCCGGGGAGCTGTTTTTT. This encodes CASSPLLQGAGELFF.